A selection of T cell receptor beta chains follows, all from one sample in a study of shared clonotypes between healthy human individuals. The repertoire was sequenced with immunoSEQ multiplex PCR; TCRdb's copy has only in-frame clones and lacks some. The sample contains around 1.5 million clones, 95% to 99% of which appear only once. Source material: naive CD4+ T cells sorted from blood. These receptors all come from a young man in good health. Each CDR3 is given with its conserved first and last residue. The order of the fields is V gene, J gene, D gene, CDR3 length, clone size, CDR3 DNA, CDR3 protein. A D gene is named only where the DNA matches it firmly. For some rows the clone size is stated as once, few or many, or as a class when expanded; others skip it.

v_call: TRBV15
j_call: TRBJ2-7
d_call: .
cdr3_length: 15
clone_size: .
cdr3_nt: TGTGCCACCAGCAGAGACAACAGTCCCCCCTACGAGCAGTACTTC
cdr3_aa: CATSRDNSPPYEQYF

v_call: TRBV9
j_call: TRBJ1-1
d_call: .
cdr3_length: 13
clone_size: once
cdr3_nt: TGTGCCAGCAGCGTAGACACCGGCACTGAAGCTTTCTTT
cdr3_aa: CASSVDTGTEAFF

v_call: TRBV4-1
j_call: TRBJ1-3
d_call: TRBD1
cdr3_length: 16
clone_size: .
cdr3_nt: TGCGCCAGCAGCCAAGTACAGGGGTTAAGTGGAAACACCATATATTTT
cdr3_aa: CASSQVQGLSGNTIYF

v_call: TRBV7-9
j_call: TRBJ1-1
d_call: TRBD1
cdr3_length: 17
clone_size: .
cdr3_nt: TGTGCCAGCAGCCTAATCTTCGGACAGGGTGGGTCGACTGAAGCTTTCTTT
cdr3_aa: CASSLIFGQGGSTEAFF

v_call: TRBV6-5
j_call: TRBJ2-7
d_call: TRBD2
cdr3_length: 15
clone_size: .
cdr3_nt: TGTGCCAGCAGAAAAGGACCAGCGGGAGCGGGCGAGCAGTACTTC
cdr3_aa: CASRKGPAGAGEQYF

v_call: TRBV19
j_call: TRBJ2-1
d_call: TRBD2
cdr3_length: 15
clone_size: .
cdr3_nt: TGTGCCAGTAGTATAGTTGGCGGGAGCAACAATGAGCAGTTCTTC
cdr3_aa: CASSIVGGSNNEQFF

v_call: TRBV7-8
j_call: TRBJ2-7
d_call: TRBD1
cdr3_length: 15
clone_size: .
cdr3_nt: TGTGCCAGCAGCCACGGACAGGGGGACGTGTACGAGCAGTACTTC
cdr3_aa: CASSHGQGDVYEQYF

v_call: TRBV5-8
j_call: TRBJ2-1
d_call: TRBD1
cdr3_length: 16
clone_size: .
cdr3_nt: TGTGCCAGCAGCCAAGGGACAGGCTTTTTCAACAATGAGCAGTTCTTC
cdr3_aa: CASSQGTGFFNNEQFF

v_call: TRBV5-6
j_call: TRBJ1-1
d_call: TRBD1
cdr3_length: 17
clone_size: .
cdr3_nt: TGTGCCAGCAGCTCCACTTGGGGCCGGGACAGGGACACTGAAGCTTTCTTT
cdr3_aa: CASSSTWGRDRDTEAFF

v_call: TRBV5-4
j_call: TRBJ2-2
d_call: TRBD2
cdr3_length: 15
clone_size: .
cdr3_nt: TGTGCCAGCAGCGAGCCGGGACTAGCGGCCGGGGAGCTGTTTTTT
cdr3_aa: CASSEPGLAAGELFF

v_call: TRBV2
j_call: TRBJ2-5
d_call: .
cdr3_length: 14
clone_size: .
cdr3_nt: TGTGCCAGCAGTGAAACTTTAGGGAAAGAGACCCAGTACTTC
cdr3_aa: CASSETLGKETQYF

v_call: TRBV5-1
j_call: TRBJ2-7
d_call: TRBD2
cdr3_length: 15
clone_size: .
cdr3_nt: TGCGCCAGCTCCCCAGGGCCTAGCGGGAGCTACGAGCAGTACTTC
cdr3_aa: CASSPGPSGSYEQYF